This TCR beta chain was recovered during a study of long-term antiretroviral therapy in people with HIV. Whole-study results and caveats: Records did not include ART adherence, viral resistance or therapy changes.

This clone has only a few counts. As yet, its antigen is unknown. Version v3.0 of the immunoSEQ assay ran at survey level. TCRdb keeps only in-frame clones here, not all; method: immunoSEQ multiplex PCR. The table lists some 48,000 clones, around 84% of them singletons, with 2.5% to 3% in the top ten. This CDR3 has 15 residues. Germline CDR1 and CDR2: KGHSH and LQKENI. Trimming removed 2 bases from V and 3 bases from J; junction bases left unmatched: 3. This TCR derives from a woman younger than 35 with HIV. The chain joins TRBV18 to TRBJ2-7, with 11 bases matching TRBD2. The specimen comprised unsorted PBMCs, sampled 0.8 years after starting antiretroviral therapy. CDR3 coding DNA: TGTGCCAGCTCACCAAGACTAGCGGGACGCTACGAGCAGTACTTC. It is translated as CASSPRLAGRYEQYF.